This entry lists 7 T cell receptor beta chains sequenced from one sample in a study of T cell clonality in common variable immunodeficiency. Generated by immunoSEQ multiplex PCR, the TCRdb table keeps only in-frame clones and is missing some. This sample carries some 28,000 clones and no singletons, and more than 10% goes to the top ten. Sequencing used peripheral blood mononuclear cells. Receptors originate from a person aged 18 to 75 in good health.

There are many counts of this clone. The identical CDR3 is also encoded by other nucleotide sequences in the sample. The CDR3 here is CASSPTPSLLSGNTIYF. CDR3 bases read: TGTGCCAGCAGTCCGACCCCCTCACTACTCTCTGGAAACACC. The gene calls are TRBV2 and TRBJ1-3, with D unclear. The read gets to within 3 residues of the CDR3 end, and the germline J gene fills in the rest. Germline CDR1 reads SNHLY; CDR2 reads FYNNEI. The CDR3 sequence is 17 residues long. Trimming shortened V by 5 bases and J by 0 bases, and 17 bases separated the two germline ends.

This clone was recorded many times. The read stops 3 residues short of the end of the CDR3; the missing end is completed from the germline J gene. The chain uses TRBV5-1 and TRBJ1-1; 9 bases are shared with TRBD1. This CDR3 contains 15 residues. Trimming removed 0 bases from V and 4 bases from J; junction bases left unmatched: 4. From germline, CDR1 is SGHRS and CDR2 YFSETQ. The CDR3 loop is CASSLVQGAGTEAFF. Incomplete CDR3 DNA: TGCGCCAGCAGCTTGGTACAGGGGGCAGGCACTGAA.

This clone was observed a handful of times. The sequence runs out 3 residues before the end of the CDR3; the remainder is reconstructed from the germline J gene. The chain couples TRBV6-1 to TRBJ2-2; the D gene is possibly TRBD1 (5 bases). Trimming took off 3 bases at V and 9 bases at J, with 8 bases between the two ends. The CDR3 consists of 12 residues. Germline CDR1 reads MNHNS; CDR2 reads SASEGT. CDR3 loop: CASSDDSWELFF. CDR3 DNA (partial): TGTGCCAGCAGTGACGACAGTTGGGAG.

This clone was counted ten times or more. The CDR3 end falls 3 residues outside the read, so it is completed with the germline J gene. The rearrangement uses TRBV18 and TRBJ2-2, with D maybe TRBD2 (5 bases). The CDR3 sequence is 16 residues long. Germline-derived CDR1 and CDR2 are KGHSH and LQKENI. The V and J ends lost 0 bases and 0 bases respectively, with 8 bases between them. The CDR3 is CASSPPQTTNTGELFF. The DNA read from the CDR3 is TGTGCCAGCTCACCACCGCAGACTACGAACACCGGGGAG.

This clone was counted only a few times. The read comes to an end 3 residues before the CDR3 does, leaving the germline J gene to fill in the end. V gene TRBV7-6 combines with J gene TRBJ2-3; a weak D match, TRBD1 (6 bases). Germline CDR1 is SGHVS and CDR2 is FNYEAQ. The CDR3 covers 17 residues. The sequenced part of the CDR3 DNA is TGTGCCAGCAGCTTAGCGCCGACAGGAGCCGGCAATCAGCCG. Amino acids: CASSLAPTGAGNQP. The full CDR3 reads CASSLAPTGAGNQPQYF.

This clone was seen many times. The CDR3 extends 3 residues past the end of the read, so its final part is completed from the germline J gene. The rearrangement links TRBV7-2 to TRBJ2-2; D unresolved. The germline V gene encodes CDR1 SGHTA and CDR2 FQGNSA. The germline V and J ends were trimmed by 5 bases and 6 bases, with 13 bases remaining between them. The CDR3 runs 14 residues. The CDR3 DNA, read in part, is TGTGCCAGCAGCAAACGGCTAGGCGCCGGGGAG. This gives the protein CASSKRLGAGE. In full, the CDR3 is CASSKRLGAGELFF.

This clone appeared many times. The read terminates 3 residues ahead of where the CDR3 ends, so the germline J gene completes it. The chain is built from TRBV7-2 and TRBJ1-2, with D maybe TRBD1 (6 bases). Looked up from germline, CDR1 is SGHTA and CDR2 is FQGNSA. The CDR3 extends over 15 amino acids. The DNA read from the CDR3 is TGTGCCAGCAGCTTAAGGGGGATTACAGGGCAAGGC. Its translation: CASSLRGITGQG. The whole CDR3 protein reads CASSLRGITGQGYTF.